The clone carrying this TCR beta chain was seen more than once but under ten times. As yet, its antigen is unknown. This sample includes further DNA sequences coding for the same CDR3. This sample is part of a study of shared clonotypes between healthy human individuals. The study's findings and limits: Sampling covered nothing but blood. Tissue TCR repertoires likely differ from those found in blood.

Libraries were prepared by immunoSEQ multiplex PCR; TCRdb keeps only in-frame clonotypes and omits some of them. The sample has approximately 1,500,000 clones, 95% to 99% seen once. The CDR3 runs 12 residues. V was trimmed by 1 base and J by 3 bases, leaving 1 base between them. Germline V gene data show CDR1 as MGHRA and CDR2 as YSYEKL. Partitioning of CD4+ cells yielded a CD45RA+ naive subset and a CD45RA-negative memory subset. This chain links TRBV4-1 with TRBJ1-3; D gene unclear. The TCR comes from a man aged 25 to 40 in good health. The sequencing sample was made of naive CD4+ T cells sorted from blood. The subset here: CD45RA+ positively selected. For the CDR3, the DNA is TGCGCCAGCAGCCAAGTTGGAAACACCATATATTTT. Its protein product is CASSQVGNTIYF.